This paragraph covers one TCR beta chain sequence. This specimen comes from a study of control samples from healthy donors and cancer patients. Looked up from germline, CDR1 is GTSNPN and CDR2 is SVGIG (reference sequence). The CDR3 runs to 18 residues. V was pared by 0 bases and J by 5 bases, with 13 bases of the junction left unmatched. Assay: immunoSEQ multiplex PCR; the TCRdb copy retains only in-frame clones and omits some. The repertoire holds about 180,000 clones, with around 90% as singletons. V is TRBV30 and J is TRBJ2-2; 9 nucleotides match TRBD2. The sequence was collected from a woman aged 45 to 65 in good health. The sample was blood. This CDR3 reads CAWSVRTSAPEGTGELFF. DNA for the CDR3: TGTGCCTGGAGTGTAAGGACTAGCGCGCCGGAGGGGACCGGGGAGCTGTTTTTT. Drawing the rest from reference TRBV30 and TRBJ2-2, the complete variable domain is SQTIHQWPATLVQPVGSPLSLECTVEGTSNPNLYWYRQAAGRGLQLLFYSVGIGQISSEVPQNLSASRPQDRQFILSSKKLLLSDSGFYLCAWSVRTSAPEGTGELFFGEGSRLTVL.